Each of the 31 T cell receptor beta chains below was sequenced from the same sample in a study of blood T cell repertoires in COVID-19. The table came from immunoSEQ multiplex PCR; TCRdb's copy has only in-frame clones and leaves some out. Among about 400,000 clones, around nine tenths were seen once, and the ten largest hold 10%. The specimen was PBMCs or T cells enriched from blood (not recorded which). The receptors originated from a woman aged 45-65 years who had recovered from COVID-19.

DNA of the CDR3: TGCAGCGCCGGGACAGGGAGGGGGGAGCTGTTTTTT. Its protein is CSAGTGRGELFF. This chain connects TRBV29-1 to TRBJ2-2, with 9 bases fitting TRBD1. V trimming: 7 bases; J trimming: 8 bases; junction bases outside the gene matches: 5. Germline V gene data show CDR1 as SQVTM and CDR2 as ANQGSEA. The CDR3 loop spans 12 amino acids.

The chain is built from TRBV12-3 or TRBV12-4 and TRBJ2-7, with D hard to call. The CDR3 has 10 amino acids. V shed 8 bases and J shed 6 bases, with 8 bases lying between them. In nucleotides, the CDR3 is TGTGCCAGCGGCCTCCCCGAGCAGTACTTC. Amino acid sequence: CASGLPEQYF.

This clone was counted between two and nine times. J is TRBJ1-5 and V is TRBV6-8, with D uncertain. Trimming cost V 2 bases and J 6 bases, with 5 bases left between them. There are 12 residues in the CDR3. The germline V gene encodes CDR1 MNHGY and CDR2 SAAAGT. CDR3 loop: CASSYPGQPQHF. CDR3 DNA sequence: TGTGCCAGCAGTTACCCGGGTCAGCCCCAGCATTTT.

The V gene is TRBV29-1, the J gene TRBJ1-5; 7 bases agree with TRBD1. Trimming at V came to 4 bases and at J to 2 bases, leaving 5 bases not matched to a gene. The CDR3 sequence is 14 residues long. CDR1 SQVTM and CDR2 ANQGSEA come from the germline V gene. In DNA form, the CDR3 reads TGCAGCGTTGCCTCAGGGGGTGGCAATCAGCCCCAGCATTTT. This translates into CSVASGGGNQPQHF.

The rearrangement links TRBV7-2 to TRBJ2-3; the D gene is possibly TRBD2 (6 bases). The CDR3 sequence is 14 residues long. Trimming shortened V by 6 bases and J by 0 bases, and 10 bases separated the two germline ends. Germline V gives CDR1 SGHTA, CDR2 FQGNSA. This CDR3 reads CASRLDYSTDTQYF. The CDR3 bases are TGTGCCAGCAGGTTGGACTACAGCACAGATACGCAGTATTTT. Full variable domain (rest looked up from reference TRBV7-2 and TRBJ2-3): GAGVSQSPSNKVTEKGKDVELRCDPISGHTALYWYRQSLGQGLEFLIYFQGNSAPDKSGLPSDRFSAERTGGSVSTLTIQRTQQEDSAVYLCASRLDYSTDTQYFGPGTRLTVL.

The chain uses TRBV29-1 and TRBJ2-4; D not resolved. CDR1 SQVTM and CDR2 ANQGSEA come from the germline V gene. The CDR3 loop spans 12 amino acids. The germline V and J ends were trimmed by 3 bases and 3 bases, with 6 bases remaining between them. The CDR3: CSVDTYKNIQYF. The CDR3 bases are TGCAGCGTTGATACCTACAAAAACATTCAGTACTTC.

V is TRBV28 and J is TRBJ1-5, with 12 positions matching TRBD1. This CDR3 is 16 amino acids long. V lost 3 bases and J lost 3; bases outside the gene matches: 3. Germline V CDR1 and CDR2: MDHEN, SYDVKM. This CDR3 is CASSFGTGGPNQPQHF. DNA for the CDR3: TGTGCCAGCAGTTTCGGGACAGGGGGCCCCAATCAGCCCCAGCATTTT.

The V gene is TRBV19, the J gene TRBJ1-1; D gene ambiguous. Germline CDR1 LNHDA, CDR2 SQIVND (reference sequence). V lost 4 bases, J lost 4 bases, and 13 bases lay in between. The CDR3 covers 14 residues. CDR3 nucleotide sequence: TGTGCCAGTAGTACACGGGGTAGAATCACTGAAGCTTTCTTT. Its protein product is CASSTRGRITEAFF.

The CDR3 reads CASSTRGVGHSPLHF. CDR3 bases: TGTGCCAGCAGCACGAGAGGCGTGGGTCATTCACCCCTCCACTTT. The chain combines TRBV7-2 with TRBJ1-6; no clear D gene. In germline, CDR1 is SGHTA, CDR2 FQGNSA. This CDR3 has 15 residues. Trimming pared 5 bases from V and 8 bases from J, leaving 16 bases between.

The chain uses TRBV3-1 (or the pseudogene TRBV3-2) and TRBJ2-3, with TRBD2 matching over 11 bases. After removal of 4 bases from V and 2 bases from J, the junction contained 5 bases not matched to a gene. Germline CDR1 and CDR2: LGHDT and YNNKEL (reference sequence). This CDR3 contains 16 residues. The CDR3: CASSPLAGGATDTQYF. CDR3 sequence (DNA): TGTGCCAGCAGCCCCTTAGCGGGGGGGGCCACAGATACGCAGTATTTT.

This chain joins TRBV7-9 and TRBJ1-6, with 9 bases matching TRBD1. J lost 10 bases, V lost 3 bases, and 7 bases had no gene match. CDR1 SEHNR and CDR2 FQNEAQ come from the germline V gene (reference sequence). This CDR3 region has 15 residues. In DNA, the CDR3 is TGTGCCAGCAGCTTGGACAGGGGTATGGGGTCACCCCTCCACTTT. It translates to CASSLDRGMGSPLHF.

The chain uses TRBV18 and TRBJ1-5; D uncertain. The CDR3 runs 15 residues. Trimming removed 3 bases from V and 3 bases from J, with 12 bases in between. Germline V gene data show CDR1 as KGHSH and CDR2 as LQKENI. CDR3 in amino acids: CASSPSSGFNQPQHF. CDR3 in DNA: TGTGCCAGCTCACCTTCATCGGGATTCAATCAGCCCCAGCATTTT.

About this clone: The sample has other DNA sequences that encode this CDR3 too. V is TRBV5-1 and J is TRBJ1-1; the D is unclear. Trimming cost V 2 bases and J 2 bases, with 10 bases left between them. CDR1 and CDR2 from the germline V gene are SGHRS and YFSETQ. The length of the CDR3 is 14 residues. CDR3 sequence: CASSLEGANTEAFF. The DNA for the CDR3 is TGCGCCAGCAGCTTAGAGGGTGCCAACACTGAAGCTTTCTTT.

CDR3 nucleotide sequence: TGCGCCAGCAGCCGGGACAGGGGAGAGGGGCACGCTTCACCCCTCCACTTT. Amino acid sequence: CASSRDRGEGHASPLHF. The chain carries TRBV4-1 and TRBJ1-6; TRBD1 matches 10 bases. CDR3 length: 17 residues. Germline trimming cut 4 bases from V and 9 bases from J; bases unmatched to any gene: 12. CDR1 MGHRA and CDR2 YSYEKL come from the germline V gene.

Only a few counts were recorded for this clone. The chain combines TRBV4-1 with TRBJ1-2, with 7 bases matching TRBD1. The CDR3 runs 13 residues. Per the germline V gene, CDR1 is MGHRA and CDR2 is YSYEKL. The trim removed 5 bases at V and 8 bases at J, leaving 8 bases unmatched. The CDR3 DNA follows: TGCGCCAGCAGCTCGGGACAGTTCATCGGCTACACCTTC. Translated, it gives CASSSGQFIGYTF.

The DNA of the CDR3 is TGTGCCAGCAGTGAGTGGCAGGCCAACACTGAAGCTTTCTTT. As protein: CASSEWQANTEAFF. The rearrangement links TRBV2 to TRBJ1-1, with D hard to call. The CDR3 sequence is 14 residues long. Trimming took off 3 bases at V and 2 bases at J, with 10 bases between the two ends. The germline CDR1 and CDR2 sequences are SNHLY and FYNNEI.

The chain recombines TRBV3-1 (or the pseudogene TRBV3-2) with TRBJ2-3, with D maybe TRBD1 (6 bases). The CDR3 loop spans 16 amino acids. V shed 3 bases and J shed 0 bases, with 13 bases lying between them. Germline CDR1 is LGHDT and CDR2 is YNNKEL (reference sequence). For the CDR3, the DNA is TGTGCCAGCAGCCAGCGAGGACAGATTAGCACAGATACGCAGTATTTT. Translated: CASSQRGQISTDTQYF.

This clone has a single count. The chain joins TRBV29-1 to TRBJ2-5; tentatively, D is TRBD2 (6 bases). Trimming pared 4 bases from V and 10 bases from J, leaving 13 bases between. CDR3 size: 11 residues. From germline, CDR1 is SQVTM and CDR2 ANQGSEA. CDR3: CSVGGERFQYF. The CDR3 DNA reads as TGCAGCGTTGGGGGGGAGCGTTTCCAGTACTTC.

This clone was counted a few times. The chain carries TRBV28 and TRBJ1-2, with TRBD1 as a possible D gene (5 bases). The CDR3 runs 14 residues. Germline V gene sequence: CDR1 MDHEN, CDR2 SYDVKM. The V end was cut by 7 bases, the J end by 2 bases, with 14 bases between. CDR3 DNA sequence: TGTGCCAGCACCGATCCGACAGCCAACTATGGCTACACCTTC. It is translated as CASTDPTANYGYTF.

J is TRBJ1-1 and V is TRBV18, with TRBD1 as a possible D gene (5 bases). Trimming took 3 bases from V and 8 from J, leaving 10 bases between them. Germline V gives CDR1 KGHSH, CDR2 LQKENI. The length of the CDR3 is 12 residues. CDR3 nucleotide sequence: TGTGCCAGCTCACCGTCAACAGGAGAAGCTTTCTTT. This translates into CASSPSTGEAFF.

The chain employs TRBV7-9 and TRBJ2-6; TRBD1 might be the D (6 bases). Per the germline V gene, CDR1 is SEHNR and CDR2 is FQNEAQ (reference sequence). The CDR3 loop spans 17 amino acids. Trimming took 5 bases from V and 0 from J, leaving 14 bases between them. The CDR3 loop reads CASSQSGEGSGANVLTF. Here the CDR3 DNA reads TGTGCCAGCAGCCAATCAGGGGAAGGCTCTGGGGCCAACGTCCTGACTTTC.

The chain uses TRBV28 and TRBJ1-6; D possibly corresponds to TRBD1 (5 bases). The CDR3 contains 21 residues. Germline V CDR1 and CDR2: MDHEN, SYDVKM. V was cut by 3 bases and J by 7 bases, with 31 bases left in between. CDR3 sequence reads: CASSLESIAQGAVGRNSPLHF. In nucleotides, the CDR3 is TGTGCCAGCAGTTTGGAGTCGATAGCTCAAGGGGCGGTCGGGAGAAATTCACCCCTCCACTTT.

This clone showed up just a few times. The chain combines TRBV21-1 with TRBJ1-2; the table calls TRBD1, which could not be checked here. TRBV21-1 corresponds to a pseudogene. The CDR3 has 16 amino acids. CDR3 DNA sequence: TGTGCCAGCAGCATCGAGACAGAAGTACTAAACTATGGCTACACCTTC. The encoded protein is CASSIETEVLNYGYTF.

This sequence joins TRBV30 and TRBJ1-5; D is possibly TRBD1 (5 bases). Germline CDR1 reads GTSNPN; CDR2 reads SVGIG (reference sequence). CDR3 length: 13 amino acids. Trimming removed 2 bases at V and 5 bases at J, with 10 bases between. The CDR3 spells CAWSRQGDQPQHF. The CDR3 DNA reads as TGTGCCTGGAGTCGCCAGGGCGATCAGCCCCAGCATTTT.

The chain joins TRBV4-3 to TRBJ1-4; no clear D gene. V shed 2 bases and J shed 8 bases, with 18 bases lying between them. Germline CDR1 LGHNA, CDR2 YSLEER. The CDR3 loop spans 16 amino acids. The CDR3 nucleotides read TGCGCCAGCAGCCAATCCACGCGGCGTACTGGGGAAAAACTGTTTTTT. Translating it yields CASSQSTRRTGEKLFF.

CDR3 loop: CASSPSTGNMNTEAFF. The CDR3 DNA reads as TGTGCCAGCAGTCCGTCGACAGGGAACATGAACACTGAAGCTTTCTTT. The chain couples TRBV27 to TRBJ1-1, with TRBD1 matching over 7 bases. CDR1 is MNHEY, CDR2 SMNVEV, per germline (reference sequence). The trim removed 5 bases at V and 0 bases at J, leaving 9 bases unmatched. CDR3 length: 16 amino acids.

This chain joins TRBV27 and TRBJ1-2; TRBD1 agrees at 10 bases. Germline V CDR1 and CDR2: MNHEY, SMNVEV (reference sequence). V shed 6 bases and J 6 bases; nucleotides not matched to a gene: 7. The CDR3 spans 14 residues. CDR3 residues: CASSLGGQGNGYTF. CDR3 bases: TGTGCCAGCAGCTTGGGGGGACAGGGGAATGGCTACACCTTC.

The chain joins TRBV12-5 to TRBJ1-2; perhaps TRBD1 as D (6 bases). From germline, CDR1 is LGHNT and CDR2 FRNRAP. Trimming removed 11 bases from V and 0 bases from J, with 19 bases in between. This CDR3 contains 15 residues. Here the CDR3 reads CAQPSKTGSNYGYTF. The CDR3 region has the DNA TGTGCTCAACCTTCTAAGACAGGTTCTAACTATGGCTACACCTTC. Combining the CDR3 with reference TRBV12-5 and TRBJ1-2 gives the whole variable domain DARVTQTPRHKVTEMGQEVTMRCQPILGHNTVFWYRQTMMQGLELLAYFRNRAPLDDSGMPKDRFSAEMPDATLATLKIQPSEPRDSAVYFCAQPSKTGSNYGYTFGSGTRLTVV.

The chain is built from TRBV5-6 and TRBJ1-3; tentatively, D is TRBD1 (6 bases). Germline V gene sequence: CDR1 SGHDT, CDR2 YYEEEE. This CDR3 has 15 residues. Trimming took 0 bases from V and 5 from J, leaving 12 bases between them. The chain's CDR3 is CASSLGSGGRNTIYF. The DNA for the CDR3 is TGTGCCAGCAGCTTGGGGTCGGGGGGCAGAAACACCATATATTTT.

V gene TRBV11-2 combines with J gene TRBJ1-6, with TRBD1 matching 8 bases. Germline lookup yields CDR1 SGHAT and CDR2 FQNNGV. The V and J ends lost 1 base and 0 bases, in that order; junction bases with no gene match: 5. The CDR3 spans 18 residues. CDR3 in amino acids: CASSLGDRGGSYNSPLHF. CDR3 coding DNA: TGTGCCAGCAGCTTAGGTGACAGGGGAGGCTCCTATAATTCACCCCTCCACTTT.

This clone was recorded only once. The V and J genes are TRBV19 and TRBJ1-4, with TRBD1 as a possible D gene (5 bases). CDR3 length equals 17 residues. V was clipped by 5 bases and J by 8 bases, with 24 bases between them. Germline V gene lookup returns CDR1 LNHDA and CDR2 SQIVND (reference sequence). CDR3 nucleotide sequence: TGTGCCAGTAGTCCCGAGCGGGGCGTTCAGTTAGCGGAAAAACTGTTTTTT. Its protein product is CASSPERGVQLAEKLFF.